The 25 T cell receptor beta chains below were found in one sample sequenced in a study of early stage breast cancer tumors. The method was immunoSEQ multiplex PCR; TCRdb's version includes in-frame clones alone and lacks a portion of them. The data contain some 21,000 clones, 60% to 85% of them singletons. Sequenced: blood. The source of these receptors is a person in their sixties with breast cancer.

The chain employs TRBV4-1 and TRBJ2-1; 9 bases map to TRBD2. The J segment lost 8 bases and the V segment lost 4 bases, leaving 12 bases of the junction unmatched. This CDR3 comprises 16 residues. The germline gives CDR1 MGHRA, CDR2 YSYEKL. The CDR3 loop reads CASSPTTGTSLDEQFF. In nucleotides, the CDR3 is TGCGCCAGCAGCCCGACAACCGGGACTAGCTTGGATGAGCAGTTCTTC.

The V and J genes are TRBV20-1 and TRBJ2-7; D is tentatively TRBD1 or TRBD2 (5 bases each). The CDR3 contains 11 residues. The germline CDR1 and CDR2 sequences are DFQATT and SNEGSKA (reference sequence). V was shortened by 5 bases and J by 5 bases, with 10 bases between the two germline ends. The CDR3 spells CSALRGDEQYF. Written as DNA, the CDR3 is TGCAGTGCTTTGAGAGGGGACGAGCAGTACTTC.

The rearrangement uses TRBV19 and TRBJ2-7; 11 positions match TRBD2. This CDR3 is built from 17 residues. Germline V CDR1 and CDR2: LNHDA, SQIVND (reference sequence). Unmatched junction bases numbered 7, after V lost 0 bases and J lost 3 bases. CDR3: CASSIDGTSGYFYEQYF. CDR3 coding DNA: TGTGCCAGTAGTATAGATGGGACTAGCGGATACTTCTACGAGCAGTACTTC.

The CDR3 protein is CASSLTRGRGYEQYF. As DNA, the CDR3 is TGTGCCAGCAGCTTGACCAGGGGGCGTGGGTACGAGCAGTACTTC. The chain recombines TRBV11-3 with TRBJ2-7; 8 nucleotides line up with TRBD1. The CDR3 spans 15 residues. With V trimmed by 3 bases and J by 4 bases, 8 bases remained unmatched. CDR1 SGHNT and CDR2 YENEEA come from the germline V gene.

The genes are TRBV5-6 and TRBJ2-7; 10 bases are a match to TRBD1. This CDR3 spans 15 amino acids. V lost 4 bases, J lost 5 bases, and 9 bases stayed unmatched. CDR1 is SGHDT and CDR2 is YYEEEE in the germline V gene. CDR3 in amino acids: CASSVPGQGLNEQYF. The CDR3, as DNA: TGTGCCAGCAGCGTGCCGGGACAGGGGCTCAACGAGCAGTACTTC. The full variable domain, rest sourced from reference TRBV5-6 and TRBJ2-7, is DAGVTQSPTHLIKTRGQQVTLRCSPKSGHDTVSWYQQALGQGPQFIFQYYEEEERQRGNFPDRFSGHQFPNYSSELNVNALLLGDSALYLCASSVPGQGLNEQYFGPGTRLTVT.

This sequence joins TRBV5-1 and TRBJ1-2; a possible D gene is TRBD1 (5 bases). The germline V and J ends were trimmed by 4 bases and 0 bases, with 10 bases remaining between them. The CDR3 runs to 14 residues. Per germline, CDR1 SGHRS and CDR2 YFSETQ. CDR3 region: CASSPLGANYGYTF. As DNA, the CDR3 is TGCGCCAGCAGCCCCCTGGGGGCTAACTATGGCTACACCTTC. Full variable domain (remainder filled in from reference TRBV5-1 and TRBJ1-2): KAGVTQTPRYLIKTRGQQVTLSCSPISGHRSVSWYQQTPGQGLQFLFEYFSETQRNKGNFPGRFSGRQFSNSRSEMNVSTLELGDSALYLCASSPLGANYGYTFGSGTRLTVV.

This clone occurred a few times. This chain connects TRBV19 to TRBJ2-5; 7 bases align to TRBD1. Germline CDR1 reads LNHDA; CDR2 reads SQIVND (reference sequence). V trimming: 3 bases; J trimming: 5 bases; junction bases outside the gene matches: 9. The CDR3 length is 15 residues. CDR3 sequence (DNA): TGTGCCAGTAGTATTCAAGGGGGCAATTGGGAGACCCAGTACTTC. Its translation: CASSIQGGNWETQYF.

V is TRBV5-1 and J is TRBJ2-3, with TRBD1 as a possible D gene (5 bases). This CDR3 is 15 amino acids long. Trimming stripped 2 bases from V and 0 bases from J, with 10 bases between. The germline CDR1 and CDR2 sequences are SGHRS and YFSETQ. CDR3: CASSFDRPSTDTQYF. The CDR3 DNA follows: TGCGCCAGCAGCTTTGACAGACCTAGCACAGATACGCAGTATTTT.

The chain combines TRBV5-4 with TRBJ1-1; D call uncertain. Germline V gene data show CDR1 as SGHNT and CDR2 as YYREEE (reference sequence). This CDR3 region has 14 residues. The germline V and J ends were trimmed by 7 bases and 1 base, with 14 bases remaining between them. CDR3 sequence (DNA): TGTGCCAGCGCCCCAGCGGGAGAGAACACTGAAGCTTTCTTT. Amino acids: CASAPAGENTEAFF.

This clone was detected only once. V is TRBV5-1 and J is TRBJ2-5; 8 bases fit TRBD1. There are 14 residues in the CDR3. The junction had 6 bases not matched to a gene; V was cut back by 4 bases and J by 4 bases. From germline, CDR1 is SGHRS and CDR2 YFSETQ. The CDR3 region has the DNA TGCGCCAGCAGCAGGGGACAGGTGGGAGAGACCCAGTACTTC. Translating it yields CASSRGQVGETQYF.

The gene calls are TRBV28 and TRBJ2-7, with a weak D call TRBD1 (8 bases). Trimming shortened V by 6 bases and J by 1 base, and 13 bases separated the two germline ends. The CDR3 consists of 14 residues. Germline loops: CDR1 MDHEN, CDR2 SYDVKM. CDR3 residues: CASRIQGGSYEQYF. CDR3 DNA: TGTGCCAGCAGGATACAGGGGGGGTCCTACGAGCAGTACTTC.

The rearrangement uses TRBV25-1 and TRBJ2-7; TRBD1 might be the D (5 bases). This CDR3 region has 11 residues. Germline V gene data show CDR1 as MGHDK and CDR2 as SYGVNS. Trimming left V 10 bases short and J 6 bases short, with 13 bases between. This chain's CDR3 is CATPTAPEQYF. The CDR3 bases are TGTGCCACCCCGACAGCCCCCGAGCAGTACTTC.

J is TRBJ1-4 and V is TRBV5-5; the D gene is possibly TRBD1 (5 bases). Looked up from germline, CDR1 is SGHKS and CDR2 is YYEKEE (reference sequence). The CDR3 runs to 12 residues. The germline V and J ends were trimmed by 2 bases and 11 bases, with 10 bases remaining between them. In DNA form, the CDR3 reads TGTGCCAGCAGCTTCAGGGAGGGTAAACTGTTTTTT. Its translation is CASSFREGKLFF.

The sample holds a few counts of this clone. The chain has TRBV27 and TRBJ2-7; the match to TRBD2 covers 7 bases. The V and J ends lost 2 bases and 6 bases, in that order; junction bases with no gene match: 10. The CDR3 is 15 residues long. Germline V gives CDR1 MNHEY, CDR2 SMNVEV (reference sequence). The chain's CDR3 is CASSLAGDPTSEQYF. DNA of the CDR3: TGTGCCAGCAGTTTAGCGGGAGATCCCACTTCCGAGCAGTACTTC.

This clone was seen a few times. V gene TRBV29-1 combines with J gene TRBJ2-7; D remains ambiguous. The CDR3 has 13 residues. Trimming shortened V by 4 bases and J by 0 bases, and 10 bases separated the two germline ends. Germline V gene sequence: CDR1 SQVTM, CDR2 ANQGSEA. CDR3 bases: TGCAGCGTTGTTCCCAGCAGCTCCTACGAGCAGTACTTC. It is translated as CSVVPSSSYEQYF.

This clone was seen once. The J gene is TRBJ2-7, the V gene TRBV9; 7 nucleotides align to TRBD1. This CDR3 comprises 13 residues. The junction had 2 bases not matched to a gene; V was cut back by 3 bases and J by 2 bases. Germline CDR1 SGDLS, CDR2 YYNGEE. For the CDR3, the DNA is TGTGCCAGCAGCGCGGGGACAGCCTACGAGCAGTACTTC. It encodes CASSAGTAYEQYF.

V is TRBV10-3 and J is TRBJ1-3; 9 nucleotides line up with TRBD1. The CDR3 covers 16 residues. The V and J ends lost 6 bases and 4 bases, in that order; junction bases with no gene match: 10. CDR1 is ENHRY, CDR2 SYGVKD, per germline. In nucleotides, the CDR3 is TGTGCCATCAGCCCCGGGACAGGGTTTACCGGAAACACCATATATTTT. Translated, it gives CAISPGTGFTGNTIYF.

The chain has TRBV4-1 and TRBJ2-2, with TRBD1 as a possible D gene (6 bases). The V end lost 4 bases, the J end lost 7 bases, and 16 bases lay between the germline ends. Germline CDR1 reads MGHRA; CDR2 reads YSYEKL. The CDR3 runs to 15 residues. The CDR3 bases are TGCGCCAGCAGCCGGCAAGGGGGAAAGGTCGGGGAGCTGTTTTTT. Amino acids: CASSRQGGKVGELFF.

The V and J genes are TRBV7-3 and TRBJ2-2, with 8 bases aligning to TRBD2. With V trimmed by 2 bases and J by 3 bases, 5 bases remained unmatched. CDR1 SGHTA and CDR2 FQGTGA come from the germline V gene. CDR3 length: 16 residues. The CDR3 sequence: CASSLFGGADTGELFF. The CDR3 DNA follows: TGTGCCAGCAGCTTATTCGGGGGGGCGGACACCGGGGAGCTGTTTTTT.

J is TRBJ2-3 and V is TRBV5-1, with D possibly TRBD1 on 5 matching bases. V shed 4 bases and J shed 1 base, with 13 bases lying between them. This CDR3 region has 15 residues. Per germline, CDR1 SGHRS and CDR2 YFSETQ. Here the CDR3 reads CASSAFSQGTDTQYF. The CDR3 coding sequence is TGCGCCAGCAGCGCATTTTCACAGGGCACAGATACGCAGTATTTT.

J is TRBJ2-7 and V is TRBV2, with 9 positions matching TRBD2. Germline-derived CDR1 and CDR2 are SNHLY and FYNNEI. V dropped 5 bases and J dropped 3; count of bases not matched to a gene: 8. The CDR3 extends over 15 amino acids. CDR3 nucleotides: TGTGCCAGCAGTAGGACGGGACTAGCATACTACGAGCAGTACTTC. Its protein product is CASSRTGLAYYEQYF.

V is TRBV5-4 and J is TRBJ2-5; 12 positions match TRBD1. V was pared by 4 bases and J by 1 base, with 5 bases of the junction left unmatched. CDR3 length: 16 amino acids. Germline CDR1 SGHNT, CDR2 YYREEE (reference sequence). As DNA, the CDR3 is TGTGCCAGCAGCCCGGGACAGGGGGCCCTCCAAGAGACCCAGTACTTC. It codes for CASSPGQGALQETQYF.

The V and J genes are TRBV6-1 and TRBJ2-5, with 11 nucleotides matching TRBD2. The CDR3 has 16 residues. Germline V gene sequence: CDR1 MNHNS, CDR2 SASEGT. Unmatched junction bases numbered 7, after V lost 2 bases and J lost 5 bases. DNA of the CDR3: TGTGCCAGCAGTGAACCCTCACTAGCGGGGGTTGAGACCCAGTACTTC. Translation gives CASSEPSLAGVETQYF.

The rearrangement uses TRBV6-5 and TRBJ2-3, with 7 bases that match TRBD2. The V gene end was trimmed by 8 bases and the J gene end by 6 bases; junction bases not matched to a gene: 2. The CDR3 extends over 11 amino acids. Germline CDR1 and CDR2: MNHEY and SVGAGI. CDR3 amino acids: CASRRGDTQYF. The CDR3 DNA reads as TGTGCCAGCCGGCGGGGGGATACGCAGTATTTT.

The chain recombines TRBV28 with TRBJ1-5; a weak D match, TRBD1 (5 bases). The CDR3 spans 14 residues. CDR1 MDHEN and CDR2 SYDVKM come from the germline V gene. Trimming left V 6 bases short and J 4 bases short, with 13 bases between. The CDR3 here is CASSLGTGNQPQHF. CDR3 nucleotides: TGTGCCAGCAGCTTAGGGACGGGAAATCAGCCCCAGCATTTT.